This T cell receptor (beta chain) comes out of a study of control samples from healthy donors and cancer patients. Sequencing was performed with immunoSEQ multiplex PCR; in TCRdb, only in-frame clones are kept and a portion is missing. The table shows about 130,000 clones, with about 91% occurring only once. The germline CDR1 and CDR2 sequences are SGHDN and FVKESK. The CDR3 extends over 14 amino acids. Trimming took 4 bases from V and 0 from J, leaving 10 bases between them. Sequences were obtained from blood. This rearrangement joins TRBV14 to TRBJ2-7; a weak D match, TRBD1 (5 bases). The clonotype was recovered from a man aged 18 to 30 in good health. CDR3 sequence: CASSLMTVSYEQYF. The CDR3 DNA reads as TGTGCCAGCAGCCTCATGACAGTCTCCTACGAGCAGTACTTC.